One T cell receptor (beta chain) is described in this entry. Its recognized antigen is unknown. The input lacks base qualities; no much larger clone sits a single base away. This record comes from a study of cytomegalovirus exposure and HLA in healthy donors (dated by TCRdb to the late 2010s). About the study as a whole: In an earlier analysis of fewer than 750 of the donors, less than 350 Gb of sequence data and roughly 100 million unique TCR beta sequences from about 179 million T cells were reported. Roughly five DR-DQ haplotypes were treated as single units for association and clustering because of strong linkage in the cohort. The number of donors typed differed by locus, with roughly 629-640 for A, B, C, DRB1 and DQB1, 522 for DQA1, 600 to 610 for DPA1, and some 440 for DPB1. The study used immunosequencing to profile the T cell repertoires of under 700 subjects and linked those repertoires to cytomegalovirus serostatus. An earlier analysis of around 640 of the donors used high-throughput TCR beta sequencing to judge whether each TCR beta V gene segment behaved as functional or pseudogenic. Among the roughly 400 genotyped donors, roughly 80% belonged to the genetic ancestry cluster associated with self-reported Caucasian donors. Rather than using new phenotypic data, the later analysis identified candidate immune exposures from TCR beta sequences and from how often those sequences occurred across donors. A later analysis re-analyzed previously published TCR beta repertoires from 650 to 800 donors and added high-resolution HLA genotyping to study TCR occurrence patterns. Every discovery cohort repertoire had been produced on one sequencing platform. HLA typing covered class I and class II loci at four-digit resolution. An early release covering roughly 640 HLA-typed donors comprised approximately 290 gigabases of sequencing data and about 90 million unique TCR sequences. Besides the first cohort of more than 650 subjects, a separate validation cohort made up of 120 or so different subjects was used. Among about 370 genotyped donors of the cohort, an average of around 220,000 unique TCR beta nucleotide sequences was sequenced per donor, of which 15% to 20% were non-productive. High-throughput TCR immunosequencing, statistical association of individual TCRs with disease status, and machine learning were combined to predict cytomegalovirus infection status. Donor age, sex, ethnicity and CMV serostatus were compiled alongside the repertoire data. The study aimed to test whether signatures of past pathogen exposure could be identified by cataloging public T cell receptors. A later genetic analysis used genome-wide SNP genotypes for about three fifths of the roughly 700 donors, treating that subset as a discovery cohort.

The cohort was made up of 666 healthy bone marrow donors. At the time of sampling, every cohort member was nominally healthy, though immune exposures that went unrecorded were likely present. The donor was CMV seronegative and belonged to the group of over 300 seronegative cohort members. A peripheral blood sample was collected from each donor, and TCR beta sequencing was performed on peripheral blood mononuclear cells. The Qiagen DNeasy Blood Extraction Kit was used to extract genomic DNA from the blood cell samples. What the research found in general, with its limitations: Linkage disequilibrium might explain the correlated functional status among segregating V segments, but an unknown experimental factor could not be excluded. Because HLA typing was missing for some donors at each locus, association tests included only the typed subset. A later genetic analysis reported fewer N-insertions in productive TCRs among donors in an Asian-associated ancestry cluster than the approximately 700-donor mean. The authors suggested that the approach could potentially be generalized to other disease states and immunological phenotypes. A later analysis found that most CMV-associated TCR beta chains appeared HLA-restricted, with HLA associations seemingly driven largely by CMV exposure. Most TCR sequences were observed very rarely across donors, whereas some public TCRs were present in many individuals. Immune exposure information for the cohort was limited to CMV serostatus. A later genetic analysis associated a missense DCLRE1C variant with V-gene and J-gene trimming of TCR beta chains, and an independent cohort replicated the association. In an earlier analysis of 587 of the donors, most TCR beta V segments appeared in productive rearrangements about 90% or about 30% of the time, broadly matching IMGT annotations. The study gave a list of under 200 TCR beta chains associated with cytomegalovirus. In a later analysis, several top co-occurrence clusters were reported to appear linked to parvovirus B19, influenza, CMV and Epstein-Barr virus. Roughly uniform sequencing depth across donors was assumed in presence/absence analyses, although this assumption may not hold. In a later analysis, around 15,000 TCR beta sequences were associated with specific HLA alleles at a false discovery rate of 0.05. When HLA alleles, especially DR and DQ, strongly co-occurred, TCR associations were difficult to assign to individual alleles. A later analysis found that HLA-associated TCR beta chains were more clonally expanded and had lower generation probabilities than equally common non-associated chains. Cytomegalovirus status was reported to be diagnosed by the classifier with high specificity and sensitivity in both the original and validation cohorts. Because counts were too low, more than 15 rarely observed V segments, including chromosome 9 orphons, were excluded from the earlier analysis of some 540 of the donors. In vitro tests confirmed that a few of the cytomegalovirus-associated TCR beta chains recognize cytomegalovirus antigens. The cohort was sequenced for TCR beta chains only, and without alpha or paired-chain data the features that could be detected were limited. In a later analysis, TCR association rates were found to vary across HLA loci, with the most associated TCRs seen for DRB1 alleles and the fewest for HLA-C alleles. A further reported finding was that TCR beta sequences accurately predicted the HLA-A and HLA-B alleles for most subjects in the first cohort. The sequencing pipeline was judged likely to have produced a cluster of highly shared sequence variants as a technical artifact.

The protocol used for the library was the immunoSEQ multiplex PCR assay. The multiplex PCR relied on a mix of 60 forward primers for TCR Vbeta segments and 13 reverse primers for TCR Jbeta segments. The CDR3 region of rearranged TCR beta genes was amplified from genomic DNA with a multiplex PCR assay. Amplified TCR beta libraries were sequenced as 87-base-pair reads on the Illumina HiSeq System. On the study's bioinformatics: Across the 600 to 700 repertoires, a later analysis counted 78 million or so unique TCR beta chains, roughly 11 million of which were shared by at least two donors. To remove PCR and sequencing errors, raw reads were error-corrected and collapsed into unique sequences using a nearest-neighbor algorithm that merged closely related sequences. Alignment of CDR3 sequences to IMGT reference sequences was used to assign V, D and J gene segments. Each retained sequence needed at least a six-nucleotide match to both a V gene segment and a J gene segment. A rearrangement was called productive if the CDR3 had no stop codons and remained in frame with V and J, and every other rearrangement was called non-productive. CDR3 was defined according to IMGT convention as the region running from the second conserved V-encoded cysteine to the conserved J-encoded phenylalanine. The earlier analysis of about 570 of the donors excluded any sequence lacking an unambiguous match to a single V gene segment. An earlier analysis of several hundred of the donors classified V segments as functional when productive rearrangements were above 56.7% and as segregating when the standard deviation between donors was above 5%. A statistical classification framework was built to diagnose cytomegalovirus status from the catalog of TCR beta chain sequences. In a later analysis, V and J genes were assigned by comparing TCR nucleotide sequences against IMGT/GENE-DB human TR gene sequences. The TCRdist pipeline was used in a later analysis to assign CDR3 sequences and most-parsimonious VDJ recombination scenarios. A later analysis defined each TCR beta chain by its CDR3 amino acid sequence plus V-gene family, and excluded reads lacking a unique V-gene family. A later analysis removed 550 to 650 highly shared, low-generation-probability nucleotide sequences to deal with suspected cross-contamination and a sequencing artifact. For each public chain, a later analysis derived a clonal expansion index from normalized ranks of inferred template counts within each repertoire. A later analysis computed generation probabilities with a VDJ recombination model fitted to out-of-frame rearrangements, and checked the results against IGoR. In a later analysis, TCR-TCR, TCR-HLA and TCR-CMV co-occurrence was scored with hypergeometric tests, and a repertoire-size bias correction was applied to TCR pairs. A later analysis estimated false discovery rates by permuting HLA or CMV assignments 20 times. A later analysis grouped co-occurring TCRs with DBSCAN, adding TCRdist sequence similarity when clustering within HLA-allele-positive subsets. Co-occurrence clustering excluded repertoires with fewer than 30,000 or more than 120,000 public chains, plus five with anomalous nucleotide sharing. TCRdb retrieved this table from immuneACCESS and kept in-frame rearrangements only. Not all clones are present; in checked studies, unresolved V genes account for under half, and no reason is known for the remainder. Clone size and the V and J calls come from that table; the DNA yielded D and trimming. A total of around 100,000 clones appear in this sample, about 7.6% of them only once. The top ten clones comprise 2.3% of the sample.

The sample was PBMCs. This TCR was sampled from a middle-aged man in good health and CMV-seronegative.

The sequenced DNA: TGTGCCTGGACCCCTCGGGACAGGGGCCTCCAAGAGACCCAGTACTTC. The translation is CAWTPRDRGLQETQYF. In this chain, TRBV30 is recombined with TRBJ2-5; a stretch of 10 junction bases matches TRBD1. Including cysteine and phenylalanine, the CDR3 has 16 amino acids. Only CDR3 DNA is held: 48 bases, read in frame from base 1. V is pruned by 4 bases and J by 1 base, leaving 9 bases of the junction without a gene match. CDR1 and CDR2 are drawn from the germline V gene (reference sequence): GTSNPN, SVGIG.